Presented here are 12 T cell receptor beta chains from one specimen sequenced in a study of Graves' ophthalmopathy and Graves' hyperthyroidism (dated by TCRdb to the late 2010s). This sample was sequenced with an Illumina HiSeq 2000. TCR beta CDR3 regions were amplified from RNA transcripts for repertoire sequencing. The first round of RT-PCR was done with HTBI primers and the Qiagen OneStep RT-PCR kit, and was followed by a second round of multiplex PCR, then size selection and purification. In TCRdb, the public reads were trimmed at Q25 with fastp and aligned with MiXCR, with productive beta chains retained. Each CDR3 protein appears once, grouped with its most common genes and DNA. In all, the sample holds 600,000 to 650,000 distinct CDR3 sequences, and about 24% of those were seen once. The top ten constitute more than 5.5% of the sample. Sequencing was done on a sample of peripheral blood. These receptor sequences come from a woman in her late teens or twenties with stable Graves' hyperthyroidism. Some clones in this sample may be carry-over from other donors' samples. Donor details come from another sample of the same person, matched by shared clones.

This clonotype was recorded many times. The gene calls are TRBV28 and TRBJ1-2, with 7 bases lining up with TRBD1. This CDR3 is 13 amino acids long. Germline CDR1 and CDR2: MDHEN and SYDVKM. Trimming cost V 7 bases and J 3 bases; bases outside gene matches: 5. The DNA of the CDR3 is TGTGCCAGCATCCAAACAGGGGACTATGGCTACACCTTC. Translated, it gives CASIQTGDYGYTF.

This clonotype was picked up a small number of times. V is TRBV19 and J is TRBJ2-3; 9 bases match TRBD1. The CDR3 is 11 residues long. J gave up 14 bases and V 5 bases, and 5 bases lay outside the gene matches. Germline CDR1 reads LNHDA; CDR2 reads SQIVND (reference sequence). CDR3 DNA sequence: TGTGCCAGTAGTCAGGGACAGGGACGGTATTTT. Residues: CASSQGQGRYF.

The rearrangement uses TRBV6-5 and TRBJ1-6; 10 bases fit TRBD1. The CDR3 extends over 18 amino acids. Germline CDR1 reads MNHEY; CDR2 reads SVGAGI. V lost 0 bases, J lost 6 bases, and 8 bases stayed unmatched. This CDR3 is CASSYSRQGAGGNSPLHF. CDR3 coding DNA: TGTGCCAGCAGTTACTCCCGACAGGGGGCCGGGGGTAATTCACCCCTCCACTTT.

Ten or more counts support this clonotype. CDR3 nucleotides: TGCAGTGCTAGAGATGGGACGGAGTATGGCTACACCTTC. It yields the protein CSARDGTEYGYTF. The rearrangement joins TRBV20-1 to TRBJ1-2; TRBD1 is a possible D gene (5 bases). With 0 bases removed from V and 5 bases from J, the gap between germline ends came to 10 bases. Looked up from germline, CDR1 is DFQATT and CDR2 is SNEGSKA (reference sequence). The CDR3 loop spans 13 amino acids.

The rearrangement links TRBV4-1 to TRBJ2-7; D is tentatively TRBD1 or TRBD2 (5 bases each). The V and J ends lost 3 bases and 0 bases respectively, with 12 bases between them. The CDR3 totals 15 residues. Germline loops: CDR1 MGHRA, CDR2 YSYEKL. CDR3 nucleotide sequence: TGCGCCAGCAGCCAGGGGGACGGTAGCTCCTACGAGCAGTACTTC. Translated: CASSQGDGSSYEQYF.

Ten or more counts support this clonotype. This chain connects TRBV12-3 or TRBV12-4 to TRBJ2-3, with a tentative D call TRBD2 (6 bases). Trimming removed 5 bases at V and 2 bases at J, with 11 bases between. This CDR3 is built from 14 residues. The CDR3 loop reads CASSLKRATDTQYF. The CDR3 coding sequence is TGTGCCAGCAGTCTTAAGCGGGCCACAGATACGCAGTATTTT.

This clonotype was found many times. V is TRBV20-1 and J is TRBJ1-1, with D tentatively TRBD1 (5 bases). V was clipped by 5 bases and J by 3 bases, with 13 bases between them. The germline CDR1 and CDR2 sequences are DFQATT and SNEGSKA (reference sequence). The CDR3 has 13 residues. This chain's CDR3 is CSAGPWGDTEAFF. The DNA of the CDR3 is TGCAGTGCTGGCCCCTGGGGGGACACTGAAGCTTTCTTT.

This clonotype was found a few times. The chain links TRBV11-2 to TRBJ1-2; a weak D match, TRBD1 (5 bases). The V and J ends lost 4 bases and 7 bases respectively, with 13 bases between them. The CDR3 length is 13 residues. Per germline, CDR1 SGHAT and CDR2 FQNNGV. DNA of the CDR3: TGTGCCAGCAGCTCCCGGGACCGAACTGGCTACACCTTC. This codes for CASSSRDRTGYTF.

The sample holds a few counts of this clonotype. The chain carries TRBV14 and TRBJ1-6; D uncertain. Per germline, CDR1 SGHDN and CDR2 FVKESK. This CDR3 is 17 amino acids long. V lost 0 bases to trimming and J lost 0 bases, with 9 bases between them. This chain's CDR3 is CASSQDPPYSYNSPLHF. CDR3 nucleotide sequence: TGTGCCAGCAGCCAAGACCCCCCCTACTCCTATAATTCACCCCTCCACTTT.

Many counts were recorded for this clonotype. The chain has TRBV9 and TRBJ1-1; tentatively, D is TRBD1 (6 bases). Trimming cost V 3 bases and J 7 bases, with 13 bases left between them. There are 13 residues in the CDR3. CDR1 and CDR2 (germline): SGDLS, YYNGEE. CDR3 coding DNA: TGTGCCAGCAGCGGTGGGGGGGCGGATGAAGCTTTCTTT. It yields the protein CASSGGGADEAFF.

This clonotype appeared many times. The CDR3 sequence is CSARDRRKMVSEQYF. CDR3 nucleotide sequence: TGCAGTGCTAGAGATCGGCGAAAAATGGTTTCCGAGCAGTACTTC. The chain couples TRBV20-1 to TRBJ2-7, with no clear D. V gave up 0 bases and J gave up 6 bases, with 18 bases separating them. This CDR3 is built from 15 residues. Germline V gene sequence: CDR1 DFQATT, CDR2 SNEGSKA (reference sequence).

There are many counts of this clonotype. This chain joins TRBV12-3 or TRBV12-4 and TRBJ2-5, with TRBD2 identical over 8 bases. This CDR3 region has 14 residues. V dropped 6 bases and J dropped 5; count of bases not matched to a gene: 8. The CDR3 protein is CASSSSGTDETQYF. CDR3 nucleotides: TGTGCCAGCAGCAGTAGCGGGACGGATGAGACCCAGTACTTC.